This T cell receptor (beta chain) is drawn from a study of blood T cell repertoires in COVID-19. The overall study: Nucleic acid was either cDNA or gDNA, and it came from T cells, B-cell-depleted T cells, or PBMCs.

TCRdb keeps only in-frame clones here, not all; method: immunoSEQ multiplex PCR. The repertoire holds 85,000 to 130,000 clones, with about 80% as singletons. This clone has a single count. CDR1 SGHTS and CDR2 YDEGEE come from the germline V gene. The CDR3 runs to 14 residues. Trimming at V came to 4 bases and at J to 0 bases, leaving 2 bases not matched to a gene. The source material was peripheral blood. The chain employs TRBV5-8 and TRBJ1-1; 8 bases agree with TRBD1. This receptor was obtained from a man between 60 and 70 years old with acute or convalescent COVID-19. The CDR3 region is CASSGTGMNTEAFF. DNA for the CDR3: TGTGCCAGCAGCGGGACAGGAATGAACACTGAAGCTTTCTTT.